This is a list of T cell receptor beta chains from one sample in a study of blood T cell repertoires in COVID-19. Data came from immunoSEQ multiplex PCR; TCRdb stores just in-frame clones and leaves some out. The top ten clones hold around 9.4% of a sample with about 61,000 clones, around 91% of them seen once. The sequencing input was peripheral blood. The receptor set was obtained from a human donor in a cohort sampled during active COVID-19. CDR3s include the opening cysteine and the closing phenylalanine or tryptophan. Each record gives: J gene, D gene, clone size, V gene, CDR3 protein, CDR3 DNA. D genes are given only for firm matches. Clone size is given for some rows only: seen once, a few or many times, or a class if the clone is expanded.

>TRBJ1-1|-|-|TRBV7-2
CASSLADLTTSQGRMNTEAFF
TGTGCCAGCAGCTTAGCCGACTTAACAACATCTCAGGGGCGGATGAACACTGAAGCTTTCTTT
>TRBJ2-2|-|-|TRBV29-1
CSARAANTGELFF
TGCAGCGCCAGGGCAGCCAACACCGGGGAGCTGTTTTTT
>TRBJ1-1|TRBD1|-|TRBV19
CASSIGGTDTEAFF
TGTGCCAGTAGTATAGGAGGGACAGACACTGAAGCTTTCTTT
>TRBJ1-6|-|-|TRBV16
CASSHQKRGNSPLHF
TGTGCCAGCAGCCACCAGAAGAGGGGGAATTCACCCCTCCACTTT
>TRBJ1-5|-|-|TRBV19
CATASSGVMGQPQHF
TGTGCCACCGCTTCGTCCGGGGTGATGGGTCAGCCCCAGCATTTT
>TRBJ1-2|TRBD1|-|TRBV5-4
CASSIRTGDGYTF
TGTGCCAGCAGCATCCGGACAGGGGATGGCTACACCTTC
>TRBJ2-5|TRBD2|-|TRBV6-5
CASSYSRGAWETQYF
TGTGCCAGCAGTTACTCGCGGGGGGCCTGGGAGACCCAGTACTTC
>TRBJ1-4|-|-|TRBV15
CATSRDGGRNEKLFF
TGTGCCACCAGCAGAGATGGGGGGAGGAATGAAAAACTGTTTTTT
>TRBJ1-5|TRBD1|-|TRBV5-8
CASSLGTGNNQPQHF
TGTGCCAGCAGCTTGGGGACAGGGAACAATCAGCCCCAGCATTTT
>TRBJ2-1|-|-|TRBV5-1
CASSLGPTGSSYNEQFF
TGCGCCAGCAGCTTGGGGCCTACAGGGAGCTCCTACAATGAGCAGTTCTTC
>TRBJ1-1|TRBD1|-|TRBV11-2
CASSQRRGPEAFF
TGTGCCAGCAGCCAGAGGAGGGGGCCTGAAGCTTTCTTT
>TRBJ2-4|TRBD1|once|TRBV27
CASSTRTGRAKNIQYF
TGTGCCAGCAGTACAAGGACAGGCCGGGCTAAAAACATTCAGTACTTC
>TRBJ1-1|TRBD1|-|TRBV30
CAWSRQGGTEAFF
TGTGCCTGGAGTCGACAGGGGGGCACTGAAGCTTTCTTT
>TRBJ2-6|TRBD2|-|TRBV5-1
CASSPGLAGVSGANVLTF
TGCGCCAGCAGCCCGGGACTAGCGGGAGTTTCCGGGGCCAACGTCCTGACTTTC
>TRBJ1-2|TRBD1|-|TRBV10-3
CAISEQGKGYTF
TGTGCCATCAGTGAACAGGGGAAGGGCTACACCTTC
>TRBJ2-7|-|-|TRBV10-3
CAISGDRTYEQYF
TGTGCCATCAGTGGCGACAGGACCTACGAGCAGTACTTC
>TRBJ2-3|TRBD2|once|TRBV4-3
CASSQKSGGGDTQYF
TGCGCCAGCAGCCAAAAAAGCGGGGGTGGAGATACGCAGTATTTT
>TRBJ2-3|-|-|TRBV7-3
CASSLYSTDTQYF
TGTGCCAGCAGCCTCTATAGTACAGATACGCAGTATTTT
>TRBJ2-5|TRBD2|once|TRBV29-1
CSVDGLAGSQETQYF
TGCAGCGTTGACGGCCTAGCGGGCAGCCAAGAGACCCAGTACTTC
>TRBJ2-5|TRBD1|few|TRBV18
CASSPWGQGETQYF
TGTGCCAGCTCACCATGGGGACAGGGGGAGACCCAGTACTTC
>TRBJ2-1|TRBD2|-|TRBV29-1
CSVETGLAENNEQFF
TGCAGCGTTGAGACTGGACTAGCGGAGAACAATGAGCAGTTCTTC
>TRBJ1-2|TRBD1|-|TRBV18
CASSPQRDRVFHGYTF
TGTGCCAGCTCACCACAACGGGACAGGGTTTTTCATGGCTACACCTTC
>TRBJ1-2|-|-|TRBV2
CATDPVSGGAGGYTF
TGTGCCACCGACCCTGTTTCTGGGGGCGCGGGTGGCTACACCTTC
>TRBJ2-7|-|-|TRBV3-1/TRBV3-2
CASSPWRPQTIAYEQYF
TGTGCCAGCAGCCCTTGGCGGCCGCAAACAATAGCCTACGAGCAGTACTTC
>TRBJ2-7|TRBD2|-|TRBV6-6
CASSSGSPYEQYF
TGTGCCAGCAGTAGCGGGAGCCCCTACGAGCAGTACTTC
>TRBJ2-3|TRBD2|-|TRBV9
CASSAAGLAQDTQYF
TGTGCCAGCAGCGCCGCGGGACTAGCGCAAGATACGCAGTATTTT
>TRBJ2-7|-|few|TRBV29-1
CSALLQGTEQYF
TGCAGCGCCCTCCTGCAGGGGACCGAGCAGTACTTC
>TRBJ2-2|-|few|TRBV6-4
CASSDSSANTGELFF
TGTGCCAGCAGTGACTCTAGCGCGAACACCGGGGAGCTGTTTTTT
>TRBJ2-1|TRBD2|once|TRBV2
CATGVLAAIYNEQFF
TGTGCCACCGGAGTACTAGCGGCAATTTACAATGAGCAGTTCTTC